Included here is one TCR beta chain sequence, with context. Its antigen target is currently unknown. No much larger clone is present one base from it, and per-base qualities are unavailable. This specimen belongs to a study of graft-versus-host responses after intestinal transplantation (dated by TCRdb to the early 2020s). Context from the whole study: The transplants that recipients got were multivisceral, liver-intestinal, or isolated intestinal. Every recipient was given anti-thymocyte globulin induction, followed by roughly 3 years of maintenance tacrolimus and steroids. Bulk TCR-beta CDR3 sequencing was used to track graft-versus-host and host-versus-graft alloreactive T cell clones in the graft, circulation and bone marrow after intestinal transplantation. Alloreactive clones were identified by sequencing pre-transplant mixed lymphocyte reaction products and comparing these products with unstimulated pre-transplant donor and recipient T cells. Of the 20 to 25 intestinal transplant recipients enrolled in the cohort, one of whom was a retransplant, a few patients without pretransplant specimens were excluded. A peak of at least 4% donor T cells among recipient peripheral blood mononuclear cells was the definition used for donor T cell macrochimerism. Instead of going to the commercial service, samples from a few later patients were sequenced in-house on an Illumina MiSeq and processed with MiXCR. Summary of the overall study and its limitations: Peak levels of circulating GvH clones were associated with declines in HvG clones early after transplant. GvH clones were detected in recipient bone marrow, and some appeared earlier in ileal mucosa or blood, consistent with an intestinal mucosal origin. The conclusions were limited by the relatively low number and heterogeneity of the intestinal transplant patients. High GvH to HvG T cell clonal ratios were observed in the allografts of patients with donor T cell macrochimerism.

In the first month after transplant, blood samples were collected up to 4 times, and after that at least monthly when available. Library creation used the immunoSEQ multiplex PCR assay. High-throughput TCR-beta CDR3 sequencing of genomic DNA from most patients was performed by Adaptive Biotechnologies. The study's own analysis went as follows. TCR sequencing data for approximately 19 patients were retrieved from Adaptive's ImmunoSEQ software; a few other patients were processed with MiXCR and VDJtools. CDR3 nucleotide sequences shared by donor and recipient were removed because the origin of these sequences could not be assigned. At least 2-fold expansion over unstimulated cells and a minimum CFSE-low frequency of 0.002% (template counts) or 0.001% (read counts) were required for clones to be classified as alloreactive. A clone was considered mappable if detected in the sequenced pre-transplant spleen, lymph node, or MLR CFSE-low populations of the donor or recipient. Cumulative frequency of alloreactive clones was calculated as a percentage of all sequences weighted by copy number. TCRdb's version of the immuneACCESS table is confined to in-frame rearrangements and falls short of the full clone set. An unresolved V gene accounts for under half of the shortfall where checked; the remainder is of unknown origin. V, J and clone size reflect that table, while D and trimming were determined from the DNA. For this sample there are 37,000 or so clones; 91% appear just once. The biggest ten clones account for 2% to 2.5% of the sample.

CDR1 and CDR2 are read off the germline V gene as MDHEN and SYDVKM. The CDR3 starts with the cysteine, ends with the phenylalanine, and has 14 residues. This entry keeps only the CDR3 DNA: 42 bases, framed from base 1. Unmatched junction bases come to 5, with V trimmed by 2 bases and J by 5 bases. The sequence came from a human patient who received an intestinal transplant, so some T cells may come from the graft donor. Sequencing was performed on PBMCs, taken around 330 days after intestinal transplant. The sequence links TRBV28 to TRBJ2-5; 7 nucleotides in the junction match TRBD1. The DNA is as follows: TGTGCCAGCAGTTTAAGGGGGCGAAGGGAGACCCAGTACTTC. Translation gives CASSLRGRRETQYF.